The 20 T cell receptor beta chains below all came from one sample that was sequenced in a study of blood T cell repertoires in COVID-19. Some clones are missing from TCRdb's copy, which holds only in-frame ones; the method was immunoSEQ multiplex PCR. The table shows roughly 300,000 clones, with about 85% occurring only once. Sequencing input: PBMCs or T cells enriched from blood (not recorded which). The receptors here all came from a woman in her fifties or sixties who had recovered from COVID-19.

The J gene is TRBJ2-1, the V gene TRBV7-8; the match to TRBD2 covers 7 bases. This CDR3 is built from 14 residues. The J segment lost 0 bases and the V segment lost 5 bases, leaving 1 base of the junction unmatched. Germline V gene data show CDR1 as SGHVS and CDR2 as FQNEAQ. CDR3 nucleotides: TGTGCCAGCAGCCGCGGGAGCTCCTACAATGAGCAGTTCTTC. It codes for CASSRGSSYNEQFF.

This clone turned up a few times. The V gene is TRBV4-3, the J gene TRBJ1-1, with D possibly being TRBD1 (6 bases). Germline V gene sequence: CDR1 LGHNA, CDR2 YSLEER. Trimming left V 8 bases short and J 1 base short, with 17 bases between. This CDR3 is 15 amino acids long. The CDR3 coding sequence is TGCGCCAGCGGTGTGGGACATCCATCGAACACTGAAGCTTTCTTT. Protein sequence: CASGVGHPSNTEAFF.

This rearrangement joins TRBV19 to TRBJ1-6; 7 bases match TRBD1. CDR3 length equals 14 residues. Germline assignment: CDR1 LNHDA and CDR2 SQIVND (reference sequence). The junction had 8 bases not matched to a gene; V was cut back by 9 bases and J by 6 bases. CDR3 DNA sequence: TGTGCCAGCAGACAGGGATTGGGTAATTCACCCCTCCACTTT. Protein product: CASRQGLGNSPLHF.

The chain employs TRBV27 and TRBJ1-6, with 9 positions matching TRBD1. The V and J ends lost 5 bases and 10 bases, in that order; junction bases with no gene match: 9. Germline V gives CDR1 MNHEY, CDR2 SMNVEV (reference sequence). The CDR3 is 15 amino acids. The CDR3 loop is CASSPTGTGLSPLHF. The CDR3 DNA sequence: TGTGCCAGCAGTCCGACCGGGACAGGGTTATCACCCCTCCACTTT.

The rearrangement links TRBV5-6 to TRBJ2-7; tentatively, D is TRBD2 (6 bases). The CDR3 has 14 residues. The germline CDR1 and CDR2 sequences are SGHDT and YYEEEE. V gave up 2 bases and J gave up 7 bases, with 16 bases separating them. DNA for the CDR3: TGTGCCAGCAGCTTCCCGGCGGAGGGTAGGGAGCAGTACTTC. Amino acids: CASSFPAEGREQYF.

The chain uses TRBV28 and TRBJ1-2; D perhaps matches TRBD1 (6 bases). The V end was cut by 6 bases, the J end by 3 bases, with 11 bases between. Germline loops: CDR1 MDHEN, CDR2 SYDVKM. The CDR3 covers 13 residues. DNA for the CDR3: TGTGCCAGCAGGCCCGGACAGCACTATGGCTACACCTTC. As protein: CASRPGQHYGYTF.

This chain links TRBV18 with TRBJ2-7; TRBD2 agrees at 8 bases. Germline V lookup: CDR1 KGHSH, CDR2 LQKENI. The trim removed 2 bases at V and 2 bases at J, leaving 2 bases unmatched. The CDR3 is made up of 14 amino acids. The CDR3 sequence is CASSPSRGAYEQYF. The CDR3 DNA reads TGTGCCAGCTCACCATCGCGGGGGGCCTACGAGCAGTACTTC.

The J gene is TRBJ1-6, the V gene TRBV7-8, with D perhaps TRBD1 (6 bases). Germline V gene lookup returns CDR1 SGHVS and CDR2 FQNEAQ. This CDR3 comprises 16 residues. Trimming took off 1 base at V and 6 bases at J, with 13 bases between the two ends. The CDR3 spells CASSLGGQRLNSPLHF. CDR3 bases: TGTGCCAGCAGCTTAGGTGGACAGAGGCTTAATTCACCCCTCCACTTT.

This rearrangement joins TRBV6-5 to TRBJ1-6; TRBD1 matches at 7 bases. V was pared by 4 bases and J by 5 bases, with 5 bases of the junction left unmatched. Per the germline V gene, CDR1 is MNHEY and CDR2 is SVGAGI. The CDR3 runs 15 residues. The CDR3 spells CASSFRDSDNSPLHF. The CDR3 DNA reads TGTGCCAGCAGTTTCCGGGACAGCGATAATTCACCCCTCCACTTT.

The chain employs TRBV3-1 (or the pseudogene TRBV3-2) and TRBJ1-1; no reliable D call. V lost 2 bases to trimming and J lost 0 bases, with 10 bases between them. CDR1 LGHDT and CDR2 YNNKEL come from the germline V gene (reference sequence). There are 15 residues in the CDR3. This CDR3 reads CASSQLAEVNTEAFF. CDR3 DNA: TGTGCCAGCAGCCAACTGGCCGAAGTGAACACTGAAGCTTTCTTT.

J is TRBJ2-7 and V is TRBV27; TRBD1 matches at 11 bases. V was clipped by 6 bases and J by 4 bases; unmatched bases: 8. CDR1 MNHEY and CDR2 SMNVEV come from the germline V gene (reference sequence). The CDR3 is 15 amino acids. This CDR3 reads CASRRGQGVGYEQYF. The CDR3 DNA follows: TGTGCCAGCAGGCGGGGACAGGGGGTTGGGTACGAGCAGTACTTC.

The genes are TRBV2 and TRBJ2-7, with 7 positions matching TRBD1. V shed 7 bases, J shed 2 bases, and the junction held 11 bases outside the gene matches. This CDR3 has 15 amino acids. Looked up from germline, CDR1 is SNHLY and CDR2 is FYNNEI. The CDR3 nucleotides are TGTGCCAGCACCAAACAGGGGATGATAGCCTACGAGCAGTACTTC. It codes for CASTKQGMIAYEQYF.

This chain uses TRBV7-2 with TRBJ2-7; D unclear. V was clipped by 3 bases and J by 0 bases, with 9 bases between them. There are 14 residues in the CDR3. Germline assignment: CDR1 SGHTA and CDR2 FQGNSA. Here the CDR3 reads CASSFGWSSYEQYF. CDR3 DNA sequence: TGTGCCAGCAGCTTCGGCTGGAGCTCCTACGAGCAGTACTTC.

CDR3 nucleotides: TGTGCCATCCGGGGACAGGATAATTCACCCCTCCACTTT. Protein: CAIRGQDNSPLHF. V and J are TRBV10-3 and TRBJ1-6, with TRBD1 matching 8 bases. Germline V gene data show CDR1 as ENHRY and CDR2 as SYGVKD. The CDR3 is 13 amino acids. The V gene end was trimmed by 8 bases and the J gene end by 5 bases; junction bases not matched to a gene: 2.

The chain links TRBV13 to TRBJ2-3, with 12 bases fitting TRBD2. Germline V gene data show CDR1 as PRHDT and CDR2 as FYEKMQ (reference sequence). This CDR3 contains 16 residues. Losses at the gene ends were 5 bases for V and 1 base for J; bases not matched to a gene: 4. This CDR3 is CASSGSSGGGTDTQYF. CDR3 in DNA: TGTGCCAGCAGCGGTTCTAGCGGGGGGGGCACAGATACGCAGTATTTT.

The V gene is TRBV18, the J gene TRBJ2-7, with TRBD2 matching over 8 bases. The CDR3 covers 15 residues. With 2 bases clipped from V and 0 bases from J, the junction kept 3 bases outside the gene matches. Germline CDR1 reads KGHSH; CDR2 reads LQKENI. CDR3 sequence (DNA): TGTGCCAGCTCACCAAGGAGCGGGGGCTCCTACGAGCAGTACTTC. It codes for CASSPRSGGSYEQYF. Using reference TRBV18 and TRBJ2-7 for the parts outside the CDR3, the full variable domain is NAGVMQNPRHLVRRRGQEARLRCSPMKGHSHVYWYRQLPEEGLKFMVYLQKENIIDESGMPKERFSAEFPKEGPSILRIQQVVRGDSAAYFCASSPRSGGSYEQYFGPGTRLTVT.

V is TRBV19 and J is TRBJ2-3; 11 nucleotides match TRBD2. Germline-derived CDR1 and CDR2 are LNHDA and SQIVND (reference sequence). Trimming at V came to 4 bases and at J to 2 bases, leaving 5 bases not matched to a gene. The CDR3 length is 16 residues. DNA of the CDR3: TGTGCCAGTAGTACGAGACTAGCGGGACCCACAGATACGCAGTATTTT. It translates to CASSTRLAGPTDTQYF.

As DNA, the CDR3 is TGTGCCAGCAGCTTAGACTACTTTAGAAACACTGAAGCTTTCTTT. Translated: CASSLDYFRNTEAFF. The rearrangement uses TRBV11-2 and TRBJ1-1; no definite D call. Germline V gene data show CDR1 as SGHAT and CDR2 as FQNNGV. V dropped 0 bases and J dropped 2 bases, with 10 bases sitting between them. This CDR3 contains 15 residues.

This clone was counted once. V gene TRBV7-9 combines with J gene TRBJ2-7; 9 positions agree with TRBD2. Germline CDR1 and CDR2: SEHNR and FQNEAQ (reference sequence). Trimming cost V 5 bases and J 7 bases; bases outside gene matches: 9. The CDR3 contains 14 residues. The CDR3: CASSPPLAGREQYF. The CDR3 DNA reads TGTGCCAGCAGCCCCCCCCTAGCGGGAAGGGAGCAGTACTTC.

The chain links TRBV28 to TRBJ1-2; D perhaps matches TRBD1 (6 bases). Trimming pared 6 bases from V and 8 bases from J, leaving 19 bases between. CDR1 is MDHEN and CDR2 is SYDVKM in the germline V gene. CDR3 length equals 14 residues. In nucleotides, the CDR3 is TGTGCCAGCAGAGTACCGGGACAATATAGGGGCTACACCTTC. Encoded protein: CASRVPGQYRGYTF.